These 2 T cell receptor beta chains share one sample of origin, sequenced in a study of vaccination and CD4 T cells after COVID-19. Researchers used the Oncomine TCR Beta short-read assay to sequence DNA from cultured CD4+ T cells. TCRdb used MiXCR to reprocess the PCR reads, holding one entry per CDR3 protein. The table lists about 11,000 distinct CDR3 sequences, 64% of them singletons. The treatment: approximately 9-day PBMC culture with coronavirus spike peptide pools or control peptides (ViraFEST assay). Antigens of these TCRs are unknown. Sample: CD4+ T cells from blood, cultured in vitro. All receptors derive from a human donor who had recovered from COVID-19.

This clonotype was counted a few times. The CDR3 bases are TGTGCCAGCAGCCGAGGGACTCAGGGGGACTATGGCTACACCTTC. It specifies CASSRGTQGDYGYTF. J is TRBJ1-2 and V is TRBV6-1, with 7 bases fitting TRBD1. Unmatched junction bases numbered 10, after V lost 6 bases and J lost 3 bases. The germline V gene encodes CDR1 MNHNS and CDR2 SASEGT. The CDR3 covers 15 residues.

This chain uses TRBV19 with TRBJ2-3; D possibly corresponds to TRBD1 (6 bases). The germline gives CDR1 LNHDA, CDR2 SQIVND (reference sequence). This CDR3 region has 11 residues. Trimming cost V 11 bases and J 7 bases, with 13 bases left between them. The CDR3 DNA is TGTGCCGTGCAGGGGAGATATACGCAGTATTTT. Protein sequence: CAVQGRYTQYF.